The 8 T cell receptor beta chains in this list originate from one sample, sequenced in a study of T-cell reconstitution after alpha-beta-depleted transplantation in children. TCRbeta library construction was performed incorporating unique molecular identifiers. TCRdb redid the calling of the PCR reads with MiXCR, one entry per CDR3 protein. The top ten hold 2.4% of the sample, which has hundreds of thousands of distinct CDR3 sequences, about 30% seen once. Sequencing used PBMCs from the stem cell graft donor, obtained from the stem cell graft. These receptors all come from a human donor who donated a stem cell graft to a child with aplastic anemia.

The chain uses TRBV10-3 and TRBJ1-2; the D is unclear. The CDR3 runs to 13 residues. V was shortened by 0 bases and J by 4 bases, with 6 bases between the two germline ends. CDR1 ENHRY and CDR2 SYGVKD come from the germline V gene. DNA for the CDR3: TGTGCCATCAGTGAGTCCGAGGGCTATGGCTACACCTTC. Translating gives CAISESEGYGYTF.

This clonotype was counted a single time. V is TRBV27 and J is TRBJ2-7; D is perhaps TRBD1 or TRBD2 (7 bases each). The germline V gene encodes CDR1 MNHEY and CDR2 SMNVEV (reference sequence). CDR3 size: 14 residues. The ends were cut back, 3 bases at V and 4 bases at J, with 13 bases in the middle. CDR3 protein: CASSFQGGPYEQYF. The CDR3 region has the DNA TGTGCCAGCAGTTTTCAGGGGGGGCCTTACGAGCAGTACTTC.

The chain couples TRBV27 to TRBJ2-1; D unresolved. CDR1 is MNHEY and CDR2 is SMNVEV in the germline V gene (reference sequence). Trimming left V 8 bases short and J 5 bases short, with 7 bases between. The length of the CDR3 is 11 residues. The CDR3 spells CASLTHNEQFF. The CDR3 bases are TGTGCCAGCTTGACGCACAATGAGCAGTTCTTC.

The chain uses TRBV14 and TRBJ2-2; the D call may be TRBD1 or TRBD2 (6 bases each). This CDR3 spans 15 amino acids. V gave up 4 bases and J gave up 5 bases, with 14 bases separating them. Germline values: CDR1 SGHDN, CDR2 FVKESK. The CDR3 reads CASSPLQGRTGELFF. CDR3 bases: TGTGCCAGCAGCCCCCTCCAGGGGAGGACCGGGGAGCTGTTTTTT.

This chain connects TRBV7-2 to TRBJ2-7; D may correspond to TRBD1 or TRBD2 (6 bases each). Trimming shortened V by 5 bases and J by 6 bases, and 17 bases separated the two germline ends. Germline-derived CDR1 and CDR2 are SGHTA and FQGNSA. The CDR3 runs 14 residues. The CDR3 spells CASSVWSGAPEQYV. The CDR3 bases are TGTGCCAGCAGCGTTTGGTCGGGGGCCCCCGAGCAGTACGTC.

The genes are TRBV18 and TRBJ1-1; D call uncertain. The V gene's germline CDR1 is KGHSH and CDR2 LQKENI. The CDR3 runs 13 residues. Deletions cut 3 bases from V and 0 bases from J, with 5 bases between. The CDR3 nucleotides read TGTGCCAGCTCACCCCATATGAACACTGAAGCTTTCTTT. Protein: CASSPHMNTEAFF.

This clonotype has more than one count but fewer than ten. The junction shows a germline mismatch at one end, possibly a read error. The rearrangement links TRBV29-1 to TRBJ2-2; D is unclear. The CDR3 is 13 amino acids. Per germline, CDR1 SQVTM and CDR2 ANQGSEA. CDR3 region: CSVKDFSTGELFF. The CDR3 DNA follows: TGCAGCGTTAAAGACTTCTCCACCGGGGAGCTGTTTTTT.

This clonotype was found a few times. The rearrangement links TRBV29-1 to TRBJ2-5; D uncertain. Deletions cut 5 bases from V and 5 bases from J, with 6 bases between. CDR1 is SQVTM, CDR2 ANQGSEA, per germline. The CDR3 runs 10 residues. The DNA of the CDR3 is TGCAGCGTTTGGCTCGAGACCCAGTACTTC. Translation gives CSVWLETQYF. Full variable domain (outside the CDR3, taken from reference TRBV29-1 and TRBJ2-5): SAVISQKPSRDICQRGTSLTIQCQVDSQVTMMFWYRQQPGQSLTLIATANQGSEATYESGFVIDKFPISRPNLTFSTLTVSNMSPEDSSIYLCSVWLETQYFGPGTRLLVL.